These T cell receptor gamma chains were read from a single sample in a study of Vδ1+ human thymocytes. TCRdb reapplied CATT to the multiplex PCR reads. Among tens of thousands of gamma-chain clones listed, roughly an eighth were seen once. What was sequenced was Vdelta1+ gamma-delta thymocytes from the thymus. These receptors all stem from a child in the first two years of life who had congenital heart surgery. Both conserved end residues are part of each CDR3. Clone size is stated in some rows and not others, as once, few, many or a class when expanded.

v_gene: TRGV8
abundance: few
j_gene: TRGJ1/TRGJ2
CDR3nt: TGTGCCACCTGGGATAGGTGGTGGAAACTCTTT
CDR3aa: CATWDRWWKLF

v_gene: TRGV2
abundance: few
j_gene: TRGJ1/TRGJ2
CDR3nt: TGTGCCACCTGGAATAAATCCGGAGTTACGGATTATAAGAAACTCTTT
CDR3aa: CATWNKSGVTDYKKLF

v_gene: TRGV2
abundance: .
j_gene: TRGJ1/TRGJ2
CDR3nt: TGTGCCACCTGGGACGGGTTAACGTGTTATAAGAAACTCTTT
CDR3aa: CATWDGLTCYKKLF

v_gene: TRGV9
abundance: .
j_gene: TRGJ1/TRGJ2
CDR3nt: TGTGCCTTGTGGGAGGATAATTATTATAAGAAACTCTTT
CDR3aa: CALWEDNYYKKLF

v_gene: TRGV4
abundance: few
j_gene: TRGJP2
CDR3nt: TGTGCCACCTGGGATAGACTGGATAGTAGTGATTGGATCAAGACGTTT
CDR3aa: CATWDRLDSSDWIKTF

v_gene: TRGV2
abundance: .
j_gene: TRGJP2
CDR3nt: TGTGCCACCTGGGACAGAGGGGACAATAGTAGTGATTGGATCAAGACGTTT
CDR3aa: CATWDRGDNSSDWIKTF

v_gene: TRGV4
abundance: few
j_gene: TRGJ1/TRGJ2
CDR3nt: TGTGCCACCTGGGATGAGAAGCCTTATTATAAGAAACTCTTT
CDR3aa: CATWDEKPYYKKLF

v_gene: TRGV9
abundance: few
j_gene: TRGJ1/TRGJ2
CDR3nt: TGTGCCTTGTGGGAGGCGACTAAGAAACTCTTT
CDR3aa: CALWEATKKLF

v_gene: TRGV3
abundance: .
j_gene: TRGJP1
CDR3nt: TGTGCCACCTGGGACAGTTATACCACTGGTTGGTTCAAGATATTT
CDR3aa: CATWDSYTTGWFKIF

v_gene: TRGV9
abundance: .
j_gene: TRGJ1/TRGJ2
CDR3nt: TGTGCCTTGTGGGAGGTTCATAATTATTATAAGAAACTCTTT
CDR3aa: CALWEVHNYYKKLF

v_gene: TRGV9
abundance: few
j_gene: TRGJ1/TRGJ2
CDR3nt: TGTGCCTTGTGGGAGGTGCCGGGACCGTATTATTATAAGAAACTCTTT
CDR3aa: CALWEVPGPYYYKKLF

v_gene: TRGV8
abundance: few
j_gene: TRGJ1/TRGJ2
CDR3nt: TGTGCCACCTGGGATATCAATTATAAGAAACTCTTT
CDR3aa: CATWDINYKKLF

v_gene: TRGV8
abundance: .
j_gene: TRGJ1/TRGJ2
CDR3nt: TGTGCCACCTGGGAAGAGCCAAATTATTATAAGAAACTCTTT
CDR3aa: CATWEEPNYYKKLF

v_gene: TRGV8
abundance: .
j_gene: TRGJ1/TRGJ2
CDR3nt: TGTGCCACCTGGGATCGAGGTAAGAAACTCTTT
CDR3aa: CATWDRGKKLF

v_gene: TRGV9
abundance: .
j_gene: TRGJ1/TRGJ2
CDR3nt: TGTGCCTTGTGGGAGGCACCTCATAAGAAACTCTTT
CDR3aa: CALWEAPHKKLF

v_gene: TRGV3
abundance: .
j_gene: TRGJ1/TRGJ2
CDR3nt: TGTGCCACCTGGGACATTCCCTCACGGAATTATTATAAGAAACTCTTT
CDR3aa: CATWDIPSRNYYKKLF

v_gene: TRGV2
abundance: few
j_gene: TRGJ1/TRGJ2
CDR3nt: TGTGCCACCTGGGACCCTTGGCATTATAAGAAACTCTTT
CDR3aa: CATWDPWHYKKLF

v_gene: TRGV9
abundance: .
j_gene: TRGJ1/TRGJ2
CDR3nt: TGTGCCTTGTGGGAGATGCTGACTTTTTATTATAAGAAACTCTTT
CDR3aa: CALWEMLTFYYKKLF

v_gene: TRGV8
abundance: few
j_gene: TRGJ1/TRGJ2
CDR3nt: TGTGCCACCTGGGATACAGGATATAAGAAACTCTTT
CDR3aa: CATWDTGYKKLF

v_gene: TRGV3
abundance: few
j_gene: TRGJ1/TRGJ2
CDR3nt: TGTGCCACCTGGGACGGCCCCCCAAATTATTATAAGAAACTCTTT
CDR3aa: CATWDGPPNYYKKLF

v_gene: TRGV8
abundance: few
j_gene: TRGJP2
CDR3nt: TGTGCCACCTGGGATAGGGGAGGTAGTGATTTGATCAAGACGTTT
CDR3aa: CATWDRGGSDLIKTF

v_gene: TRGV5
abundance: .
j_gene: TRGJ1/TRGJ2
CDR3nt: TGTGCCACCTGGGACAGGCCGGGGCTCTTT
CDR3aa: CATWDRPGLF

v_gene: TRGV3
abundance: .
j_gene: TRGJP2
CDR3nt: TGTGCCACCTGGGACAGGCGATCATATAGTAGTGATTGGATCAAGACGTTT
CDR3aa: CATWDRRSYSSDWIKTF

v_gene: TRGV2
abundance: .
j_gene: TRGJ1/TRGJ2
CDR3nt: TGTGCCACCTGGGGCGGCCCTGACTATAAGAAACTCTTT
CDR3aa: CATWGGPDYKKLF

v_gene: TRGV2
abundance: .
j_gene: TRGJP2
CDR3nt: TGTGCCACCTGGGACGGGCCGAGCGGTGATTGGATCAAGACGTTT
CDR3aa: CATWDGPSGDWIKTF

v_gene: TRGV4
abundance: .
j_gene: TRGJP1
CDR3nt: TGTGCCACCTGGGCTTCCCTGGGACCATGGGAGACTGGTTGGTTCAAGATATTT
CDR3aa: CATWASLGPWETGWFKIF

v_gene: TRGV9
abundance: few
j_gene: TRGJ1/TRGJ2
CDR3nt: TGTGCCTTGTGGGAGCCACATAAGAAACTCTTT
CDR3aa: CALWEPHKKLF

v_gene: TRGV9
abundance: .
j_gene: TRGJ1/TRGJ2
CDR3nt: TGTGCCTTGTGGGAGGCATCTTATTATAAGAAGCTCTTT
CDR3aa: CALWEASYYKKLF

v_gene: TRGV2
abundance: few
j_gene: TRGJ1/TRGJ2
CDR3nt: TGTGCCACCTGGGACGGGCCGGAGGATTATAAGAAACTCTTT
CDR3aa: CATWDGPEDYKKLF

v_gene: TRGV9
abundance: few
j_gene: TRGJ1/TRGJ2
CDR3nt: TGTGCCTTGTGGCCTTACAATTATTATAAGAAACTCTTT
CDR3aa: CALWPYNYYKKLF

v_gene: TRGV3
abundance: few
j_gene: TRGJP1
CDR3nt: TGTGCCACCTGGGTTTATACCACTGGTTGGTTCAAGATATTT
CDR3aa: CATWVYTTGWFKIF

v_gene: TRGV9
abundance: few
j_gene: TRGJP
CDR3nt: TGTGCCTTGTGGGAACCAGAGTTGGGCAAAAAAATCAAGGTATTT
CDR3aa: CALWEPELGKKIKVF

v_gene: TRGV9
abundance: few
j_gene: TRGJ1/TRGJ2
CDR3nt: TGTGCCTTGTGGGAGGTGGGGTCGTATTATAAGAAACTCTTT
CDR3aa: CALWEVGSYYKKLF

v_gene: TRGV9
abundance: .
j_gene: TRGJ1/TRGJ2
CDR3nt: TGTGCCTTGTGGGAGGTGCGGATTTATTATAAGAAACTCTTT
CDR3aa: CALWEVRIYYKKLF

v_gene: TRGV4
abundance: few
j_gene: TRGJ1/TRGJ2
CDR3nt: TGTGCCACCTGGAATGGGCTCCGCCCCCCGAACCCTTATTATAAGAAACTCTTT
CDR3aa: CATWNGLRPPNPYYKKLF

v_gene: TRGV9
abundance: medium-sized
j_gene: TRGJ1/TRGJ2
CDR3nt: TGTGCCTTGTGGGAGGTGCGGAGTTATAAGAAACTCTTT
CDR3aa: CALWEVRSYKKLF

v_gene: TRGV5
abundance: .
j_gene: TRGJ1/TRGJ2
CDR3nt: TGTGCCACCTGGGCCGTCGGGCCTATTTATTATAAGAAACTCTTT
CDR3aa: CATWAVGPIYYKKLF

v_gene: TRGV4
abundance: .
j_gene: TRGJ1/TRGJ2
CDR3nt: TGTGCCACCTGGGGGGCCCATAAGAAACTCTTT
CDR3aa: CATWGAHKKLF

v_gene: TRGV9
abundance: few
j_gene: TRGJP
CDR3nt: TGTGCCTTGTGGGAGGTGCCTGAGTTGGGCAAAAAAATCAAGGTATTT
CDR3aa: CALWEVPELGKKIKVF

v_gene: TRGV9
abundance: few
j_gene: TRGJP1
CDR3nt: TGTGCCTTGTGGGAGCCGTATGGCACTGGTTGGTTCAAGATATTT
CDR3aa: CALWEPYGTGWFKIF

v_gene: TRGV4
abundance: few
j_gene: TRGJ1/TRGJ2
CDR3nt: TGTGCCACCTGGAAAAGGAATTATTATAAGAAACTCTTT
CDR3aa: CATWKRNYYKKLF

v_gene: TRGV5
abundance: few
j_gene: TRGJ1/TRGJ2
CDR3nt: TGTGCCACCTGGGACAGGCCGTGGGAGAAACTCTTT
CDR3aa: CATWDRPWEKLF

v_gene: TRGV4
abundance: .
j_gene: TRGJP1
CDR3nt: TGTGCCACCTATCGTCCTAAACATACCACTGGTTGGTTCAAGATATTT
CDR3aa: CATYRPKHTTGWFKIF

v_gene: TRGV2
abundance: .
j_gene: TRGJP2
CDR3nt: TGTGCCACCTGGGACGGGGGTGATAGTAGTGATTGGATCAAGACGTTT
CDR3aa: CATWDGGDSSDWIKTF

v_gene: TRGV2
abundance: few
j_gene: TRGJ1/TRGJ2
CDR3nt: TGTGCCACCTGGGACGGGCCTTTCAAGAAACTCTTT
CDR3aa: CATWDGPFKKLF

v_gene: TRGV3
abundance: few
j_gene: TRGJP2
CDR3nt: TGTGCCACCTGGGACGCACCTGGGGTGATTTGGATCAAGACGTTT
CDR3aa: CATWDAPGVIWIKTF

v_gene: TRGV4
abundance: .
j_gene: TRGJ1/TRGJ2
CDR3nt: TGTGCCACCTGGAATCGGGATAAGAAACTCTTT
CDR3aa: CATWNRDKKLF

v_gene: TRGV9
abundance: .
j_gene: TRGJ1/TRGJ2
CDR3nt: TGTGCCTTGTGGGAGGCCGCAGGTACTTATTATAAGAAACTCTTT
CDR3aa: CALWEAAGTYYKKLF

v_gene: TRGV4
abundance: few
j_gene: TRGJP2
CDR3nt: TGTGCCACCTGGAATCGAAATTGGATCAAGACGTTT
CDR3aa: CATWNRNWIKTF

v_gene: TRGV2
abundance: few
j_gene: TRGJ1/TRGJ2
CDR3nt: TGTGCCACCTGGAATGGGCCAACGGGGTATAAGAAACTCTTT
CDR3aa: CATWNGPTGYKKLF

v_gene: TRGV4
abundance: .
j_gene: TRGJ1/TRGJ2
CDR3nt: TGTGCCACCTGGGATAGATATTATAAGAAACTCTTT
CDR3aa: CATWDRYYKKLF

v_gene: TRGV5
abundance: few
j_gene: TRGJ1/TRGJ2
CDR3nt: TGTGCCACCTGGGACGACCGGGATTATTATAAGAAACTCTTT
CDR3aa: CATWDDRDYYKKLF

v_gene: TRGV4
abundance: few
j_gene: TRGJ1/TRGJ2
CDR3nt: TGTGCCACCTGGGATGGCCTCCCATGGGATAAGAAACTCTTT
CDR3aa: CATWDGLPWDKKLF

v_gene: TRGV4
abundance: .
j_gene: TRGJ1/TRGJ2
CDR3nt: TGTGCCACCTGGGATGGGCCGTCGAATTATTATAAGAAACTCTTT
CDR3aa: CATWDGPSNYYKKLF

v_gene: TRGV2
abundance: .
j_gene: TRGJP1
CDR3nt: TGTGCCACCTGGGACAACAATACCACTGGTTGGTTCAAGATATTT
CDR3aa: CATWDNNTTGWFKIF

v_gene: TRGV4
abundance: .
j_gene: TRGJ1/TRGJ2
CDR3nt: TGTGCCACCTGGAATGTCTTTTGGGGGTCCTCATATTCTAAGAAGCTCTTT
CDR3aa: CATWNVFWGSSYSKKLF

v_gene: TRGV4
abundance: few
j_gene: TRGJ1/TRGJ2
CDR3nt: TGTGCCACCTGGGACGGGCCCCCGGATTATAAGAAACTCTTT
CDR3aa: CATWDGPPDYKKLF

v_gene: TRGV4
abundance: .
j_gene: TRGJ1/TRGJ2
CDR3nt: TGTGCCGCCTGGAATGGGATGCGGGGCTATAAGAAACTCTTT
CDR3aa: CAAWNGMRGYKKLF

v_gene: TRGV8
abundance: .
j_gene: TRGJ1/TRGJ2
CDR3nt: TGTGCCACCTGGCGGATAGGTTGCAGGAAACTCTTT
CDR3aa: CATWRIGCRKLF